A selection of T cell receptor beta chains follows, all from one sample in a study of OX40 agonist ivuxolimab in advanced cancers. TCRdb's table, derived via immunoSEQ multiplex PCR, lists solely in-frame clones and lacks some. The data show about 79,000 clones, less than 95% seen once. The sequencing here drew on CD4+ or CD8+ T cells sorted from blood, taken in a trial of the OX40 agonist ivuxolimab. The receptors shown here come from an adult with an advanced solid tumor such as melanoma, head and neck, liver or kidney cancer. The CDR3 runs from the conserved cysteine through the conserved F or W. Fields, in order: D gene, J gene, V gene, CDR3 DNA, CDR3 protein. The D gene is left open where the match is weak.

>-|TRBJ1-1|TRBV9
TGTGCCAGCAGCGCCCGACAGATGAACACTGAAGCTTTCTTT
CASSARQMNTEAFF
>-|TRBJ2-3|TRBV14
TGTGCCAGCAGCCAATATTATACAGATACGCAGTATTTT
CASSQYYTDTQYF
>-|TRBJ2-1|TRBV28
TGTGCCAGCAGTGTGAATGAGCAGTTCTTC
CASSVNEQFF
>-|TRBJ1-4|TRBV7-9
TGTGCCAGCAGCTTAGGTGGATGGTTGGGTGAAAAACTGTTTTTT
CASSLGGWLGEKLFF
>-|TRBJ2-2|TRBV29-1
TGCAGCGTTGTGCATGCGAACACCGGGGAGCTGTTTTTT
CSVVHANTGELFF
>-|TRBJ2-1|TRBV9
TGTGCCAGCAGCTACCGGGACTTCACCTACAATGAGCAGTTCTTC
CASSYRDFTYNEQFF
>-|TRBJ2-7|TRBV7-8
TGTGCCAGCAGCTTACTAGCTTCCTACGAGCAGTACTTC
CASSLLASYEQYF
>-|TRBJ1-1|TRBV9
TGTGCCAGCAGCGTAGGAGGATGGGGCACTGAAGCTTTCTTT
CASSVGGWGTEAFF
>-|TRBJ2-7|TRBV2
TGTGCCAGCAGGATCCGGGACCGCCCCTACGAGCAGTACTTC
CASRIRDRPYEQYF
>TRBD1|TRBJ2-1|TRBV5-4
TGTGCCAGCAGCCAAAGTAGGGACAGGGGAAACAATGAGCAGTTCTTC
CASSQSRDRGNNEQFF